The clone carrying this TCR beta chain was seen many times. The CDR3 contains 14 residues. V dropped 3 bases and J dropped 4 bases, with 13 bases sitting between them. Germline-derived CDR1 and CDR2 are MGHRA and YSYEKL. This entry belongs to a study of early T cells in non-severe SARS-CoV-2 infection. Study details: Sequencing targeted bulk RNA from unsorted whole blood, leaving chains unpaired.

MiXCR, run by TCRdb on the 5' RACE reads, gives a single entry per CDR3 protein. In the table there are about 40,000 distinct CDR3 sequences, approximately 4.8% of which are singletons. V gene TRBV4-1 combines with J gene TRBJ2-7; D might be TRBD1 (6 bases). The receptor was isolated from an adult who was a healthcare worker with PCR-confirmed SARS-CoV-2 infection or an uninfected control (not recorded which). Sequencing was carried out using whole blood. The CDR3 coding sequence is TGCGCCAGCAGCCATTCCAGGGGCCAATACGAGCAGTACTTC. Translation gives CASSHSRGQYEQYF.